Each of the 20 T cell receptor beta chains below was sequenced from the same sample in a study of CD8 T cells in ankylosing spondylitis. One entry per CDR3 protein results from TCRdb running MiXCR on the 5' RACE reads. The top ten clones hold approximately 15% of a sample with approximately 200,000 distinct CDR3 sequences, 9.5% to 15% of them seen once. Source material: blood, either unsorted or a sorted T cell fraction (not recorded which). These receptor sequences come from a male donor with ankylosing spondylitis or in good health (not recorded which).

This clonotype appeared a few times. The rearrangement links TRBV12-3 or TRBV12-4 to TRBJ2-5; 9 bases align to TRBD2. V was clipped by 5 bases and J by 6 bases; unmatched bases: 10. The CDR3 runs to 15 residues. The CDR3 region is CASSPPGSGRQTQYF. The CDR3 DNA is TGTGCCAGCAGTCCGCCGGGTAGCGGGAGACAGACCCAGTACTTC.

The table lists this clonotype with a few counts. The chain combines TRBV20-1 with TRBJ2-7; D remains unclear. The CDR3 runs to 13 residues. The V gene lost 2 bases and the J gene lost 1 base, with 9 bases spanning the gap. Germline CDR1 is DFQATT and CDR2 is SNEGSKA (reference sequence). The CDR3 DNA sequence: TGCAGTGCTAGACCTTGGTCGTCCTACGAGCAGTACTTC. Amino acid sequence: CSARPWSSYEQYF.

The chain employs TRBV12-3 or TRBV12-4 and TRBJ1-2; TRBD1 might be the D (5 bases). V was trimmed by 5 bases and J by 2 bases, leaving 12 bases between them. The CDR3 spans 14 residues. The CDR3 region is CASSPAGVNYGYTF. The CDR3 region has the DNA TGTGCCAGCAGTCCGGCGGGGGTGAACTATGGCTACACCTTC.

This clonotype was counted between two and nine times. This chain joins TRBV6-1 and TRBJ2-3; either TRBD1 or TRBD2 may supply D (5 bases each). The CDR3 covers 15 residues. Germline-derived CDR1 and CDR2 are MNHNS and SASEGT. With 3 bases removed from V and 2 bases from J, the gap between germline ends came to 12 bases. CDR3 protein: CASSDWDPLTDTQYF. CDR3 coding DNA: TGTGCCAGCAGTGATTGGGACCCCCTCACAGATACGCAGTATTTT.

V is TRBV12-3 or TRBV12-4 and J is TRBJ2-1, with 12 bases matching TRBD1. The CDR3 is made up of 16 amino acids. V lost 8 bases to trimming and J lost 1 base; unmatched junction nucleotides: 6. The CDR3: CASEGTGGRSYNEQFF. In nucleotides, the CDR3 is TGTGCCAGCGAAGGGACAGGGGGCAGGTCCTACAATGAGCAGTTCTTC.

The chain employs TRBV29-1 and TRBJ2-1; D might be TRBD1 (6 bases). Trimming pared 7 bases from V and 4 bases from J, leaving 23 bases between. The CDR3 is made up of 16 amino acids. CDR1 is SQVTM and CDR2 is ANQGSEA in the germline V gene. CDR3 DNA sequence: TGCAGCGAGGAACGGGTGGATGAGGGGGTTTACAATGAGCAGTTCTTC. Translated: CSEERVDEGVYNEQFF.

This clonotype was seen repeatedly, ten times or more. V and J are TRBV27 and TRBJ2-1; a weak D match, TRBD2 (5 bases). Trimming shortened V by 3 bases and J by 7 bases, and 16 bases separated the two germline ends. Looked up from germline, CDR1 is MNHEY and CDR2 is SMNVEV (reference sequence). CDR3 length: 15 residues. In DNA form, the CDR3 reads TGTGCCAGCAGTTTCCTGACCCCCGGGGTGAATGAGCAGTTCTTC. Residues: CASSFLTPGVNEQFF.

This clonotype has just a few counts. The rearrangement uses TRBV12-3 or TRBV12-4 and TRBJ2-7; D is undetermined. V lost 4 bases, J lost 4 bases, and 11 bases lay in between. The CDR3 runs 13 residues. The CDR3 region has the DNA TGTGCCAGCAGTTCCGGATCGTTTTACGAGCAGTACTTC. This codes for CASSSGSFYEQYF.

The V call is TRBV5-1, the J call TRBJ2-1; the D is unclear. This CDR3 contains 13 residues. The germline V and J ends were trimmed by 2 bases and 10 bases, with 13 bases remaining between them. CDR1 SGHRS and CDR2 YFSETQ come from the germline V gene. CDR3 nucleotide sequence: TGCGCCAGCAGCTTTACCTCAGTAAGCGAGCAGTTCTTC. Translation gives CASSFTSVSEQFF.

This clonotype has only a few counts. This rearrangement joins TRBV20-1 to TRBJ1-1; D not resolved. V lost 0 bases and J 5 bases, leaving 10 bases between the germline ends. Germline assignment: CDR1 DFQATT and CDR2 SNEGSKA (reference sequence). This CDR3 has 13 residues. CDR3 protein: CSARDGERTEAFF. CDR3 nucleotide sequence: TGCAGTGCTAGAGATGGGGAGCGGACTGAAGCTTTCTTT.

This clonotype was counted ten times or more. The chain carries TRBV12-3 or TRBV12-4 and TRBJ2-5; the match to TRBD2 covers 8 bases. This CDR3 contains 12 residues. V lost 7 bases to trimming and J lost 3 bases; unmatched junction nucleotides: 1. The CDR3 region is CASNSGEETQYF. DNA for the CDR3: TGTGCCAGCAATAGCGGGGAAGAGACCCAGTACTTC.

This clonotype was detected only a few times. The chain couples TRBV4-1 to TRBJ1-5, with D uncertain. Germline V gene sequence: CDR1 MGHRA, CDR2 YSYEKL. This CDR3 is 13 amino acids long. V was shortened by 1 base and J by 7 bases, with 8 bases between the two germline ends. CDR3 coding DNA: TGCGCCAGCAGCCAAGGCCCGGAGCAGCCCCAGCATTTT. Residues: CASSQGPEQPQHF.

A few counts support this clonotype. V usage is TRBV14 and J usage is TRBJ2-1; D not certain. The length of the CDR3 is 12 residues. Per the germline V gene, CDR1 is SGHDN and CDR2 is FVKESK. Deletions cut 1 base from V and 7 bases from J, with 5 bases between. The chain's CDR3 is CASSQVVNEQFF. In DNA form, the CDR3 reads TGTGCCAGCAGCCAAGTCGTAAATGAGCAGTTCTTC.

The chain has TRBV27 and TRBJ2-7, with D possibly matching TRBD2 (5 bases). This CDR3 is built from 13 residues. In germline, CDR1 is MNHEY, CDR2 SMNVEV (reference sequence). The germline V and J ends were trimmed by 4 bases and 2 bases, with 9 bases remaining between them. The DNA of the CDR3 is TGTGCCAGCAGTTCCCTCGGGGCCTACGAGCAGTACTTC. This codes for CASSSLGAYEQYF.

V is TRBV4-1 and J is TRBJ1-1; D remains ambiguous. CDR3 length equals 11 residues. V was pared by 0 bases and J by 10 bases, with 6 bases between. Germline lookup yields CDR1 MGHRA and CDR2 YSYEKL. CDR3 nucleotides: TGCGCCAGCAGCCAAGATGGGCCAGCTTTCTTT. Translated: CASSQDGPAFF.

The genes are TRBV7-9 and TRBJ1-1; no definite D call. CDR3 size: 12 residues. From germline, CDR1 is SEHNR and CDR2 FQNEAQ (reference sequence). V dropped 5 bases and J dropped 4 bases, with 8 bases sitting between them. This chain's CDR3 is CASSGDGTEAFF. The DNA of the CDR3 is TGTGCCAGCAGCGGGGATGGCACTGAAGCTTTCTTT.

This clonotype was detected only a few times. The rearrangement links TRBV6-1 to TRBJ2-5; the D is unclear. V was trimmed by 6 bases and J by 0 bases, leaving 14 bases between them. Germline assignment: CDR1 MNHNS and CDR2 SASEGT. This CDR3 is 15 amino acids long. The CDR3 coding sequence is TGTGCCAGCAGACACATACAGCGATACCAAGAGACCCAGTACTTC. Translation: CASRHIQRYQETQYF.

This clonotype was seen a few times. J is TRBJ2-7 and V is TRBV5-6; no clear D gene. V shed 4 bases and J shed 6 bases, with 17 bases lying between them. This CDR3 is 14 amino acids long. The germline V gene encodes CDR1 SGHDT and CDR2 YYEEEE. CDR3 loop: CASSARSRKSEQYF. CDR3 coding DNA: TGTGCCAGCAGCGCAAGATCTAGGAAGAGCGAGCAGTACTTC.

The rearrangement joins TRBV20-1 to TRBJ2-1; tentatively, D is TRBD1 or TRBD2 (6 bases each). V was shortened by 3 bases and J by 8 bases, with 23 bases between the two germline ends. The CDR3 is made up of 16 amino acids. CDR1 and CDR2 (germline): DFQATT, SNEGSKA (reference sequence). The CDR3 here is CSASSDGGRAVDEQFF. CDR3 DNA sequence: TGCAGTGCTAGTTCGGACGGGGGCCGGGCAGTGGATGAGCAGTTCTTC.

This clonotype was detected only a few times. CDR3 region: CASGDGSYEQYF. In DNA form, the CDR3 reads TGTGCCAGCGGGGACGGGTCCTACGAGCAGTACTTC. This chain uses TRBV27 with TRBJ2-7; D possibly matches TRBD1 or TRBD2 (5 bases each). Per the germline V gene, CDR1 is MNHEY and CDR2 is SMNVEV (reference sequence). Trimming cost V 8 bases and J 1 base, with 9 bases left between them. The CDR3 extends over 12 amino acids.